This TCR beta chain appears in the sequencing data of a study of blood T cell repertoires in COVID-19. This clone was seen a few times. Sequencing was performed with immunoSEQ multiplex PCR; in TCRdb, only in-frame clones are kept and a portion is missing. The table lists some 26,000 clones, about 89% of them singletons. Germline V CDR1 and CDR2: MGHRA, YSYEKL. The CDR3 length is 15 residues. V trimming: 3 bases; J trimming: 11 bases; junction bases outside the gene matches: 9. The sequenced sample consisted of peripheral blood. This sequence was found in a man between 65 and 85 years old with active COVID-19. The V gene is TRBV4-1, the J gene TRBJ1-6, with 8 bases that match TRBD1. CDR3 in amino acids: CASSQSLQGQAPLHF. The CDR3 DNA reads TGCGCCAGCAGCCAGAGCCTACAGGGACAGGCACCCCTCCACTTT.